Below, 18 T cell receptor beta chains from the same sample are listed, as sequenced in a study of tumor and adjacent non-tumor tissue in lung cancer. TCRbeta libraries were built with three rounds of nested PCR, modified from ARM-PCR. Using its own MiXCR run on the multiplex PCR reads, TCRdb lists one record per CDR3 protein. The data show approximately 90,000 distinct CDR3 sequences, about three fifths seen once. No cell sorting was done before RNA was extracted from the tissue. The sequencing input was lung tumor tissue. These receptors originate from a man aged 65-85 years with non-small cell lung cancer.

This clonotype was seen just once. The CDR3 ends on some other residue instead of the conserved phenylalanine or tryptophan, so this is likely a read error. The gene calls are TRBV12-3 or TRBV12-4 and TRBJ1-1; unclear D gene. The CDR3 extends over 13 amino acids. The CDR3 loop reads CAGSPDLNTEAFL. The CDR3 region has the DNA TGTGCCGGCAGTCCAGATCTGAACACTGAAGCTTTCCTT.

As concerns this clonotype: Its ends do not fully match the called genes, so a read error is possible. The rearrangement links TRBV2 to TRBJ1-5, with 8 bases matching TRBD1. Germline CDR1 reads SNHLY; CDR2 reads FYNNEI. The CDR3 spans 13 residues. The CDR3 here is CATRGQGTQTQHF. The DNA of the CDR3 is TGTGCCACTCGAGGACAGGGAACTCAGACCCAGCATTTT. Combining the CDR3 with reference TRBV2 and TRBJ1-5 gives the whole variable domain EPEVTQTPSHQVTQMGQEVILRCVPISNHLYFYWYRQILGQKVEFLVSFYNNEISEKSEIFDDQFSVERPDGSNFTLKIRSTKLEDSAMYFCATRGQGTQTQHFGDGTRLSIL.

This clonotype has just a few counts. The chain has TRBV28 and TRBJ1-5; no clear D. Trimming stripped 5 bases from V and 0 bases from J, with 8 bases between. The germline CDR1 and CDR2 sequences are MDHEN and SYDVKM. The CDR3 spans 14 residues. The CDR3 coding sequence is TGTGCCAGCAGTCTCACATATAGCAATCAGCCCCAGCATTTT. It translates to CASSLTYSNQPQHF.

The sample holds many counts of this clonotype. The CDR3 here is CAIRGGGNTIYF. CDR3 sequence (DNA): TGTGCCATCAGGGGAGGTGGAAACACCATATATTTT. V and J are TRBV10-3 and TRBJ1-3; D unclear. Germline CDR1 and CDR2: ENHRY and SYGVKD. The CDR3 is made up of 12 amino acids. With 6 bases removed from V and 3 bases from J, the gap between germline ends came to 6 bases.

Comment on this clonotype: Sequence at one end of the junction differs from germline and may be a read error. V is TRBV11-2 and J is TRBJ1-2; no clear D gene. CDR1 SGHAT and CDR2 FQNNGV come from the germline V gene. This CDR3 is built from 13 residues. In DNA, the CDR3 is TGTGTCAGCAGTGCAGACACCTACTATGGCTACACCTTC. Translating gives CVSSADTYYGYTF.

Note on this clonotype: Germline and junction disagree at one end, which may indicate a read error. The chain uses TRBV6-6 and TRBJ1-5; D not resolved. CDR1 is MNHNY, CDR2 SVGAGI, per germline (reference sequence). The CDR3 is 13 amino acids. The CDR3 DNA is TGTGCTAGCAGCCCAAATAGCAATCAGCACCAGCATTTT. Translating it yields CASSPNSNQHQHF.

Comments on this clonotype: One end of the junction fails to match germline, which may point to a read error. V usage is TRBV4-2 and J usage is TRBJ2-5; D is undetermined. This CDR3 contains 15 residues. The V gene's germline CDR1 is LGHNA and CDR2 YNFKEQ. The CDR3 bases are TGTGTCAGCAGCCAAGACTCCGGGTACCAAGAGACCCAGTACTTC. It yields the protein CVSSQDSGYQETQYF.

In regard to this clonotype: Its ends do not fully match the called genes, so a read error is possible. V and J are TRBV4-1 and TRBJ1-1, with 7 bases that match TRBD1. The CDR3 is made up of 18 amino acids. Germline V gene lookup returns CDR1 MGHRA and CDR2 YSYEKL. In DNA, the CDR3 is TGCGCCAGCAGCCTGAGAAGTGGGCAGGGGGATGTGAACTCTGAAGCTTTCTTT. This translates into CASSLRSGQGDVNSEAFF.

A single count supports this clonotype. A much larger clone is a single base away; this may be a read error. The CDR3 DNA sequence: TGTGCCAGCAGTGCTAGTGCGAGCTCCTACATTGAGCAGTTCTTC. It yields the protein CASSASASSYIEQFF. The chain combines TRBV6-4 with TRBJ2-1; no firm D call. Per germline, CDR1 MRHNA and CDR2 SNTAGT. The CDR3 has 15 residues.

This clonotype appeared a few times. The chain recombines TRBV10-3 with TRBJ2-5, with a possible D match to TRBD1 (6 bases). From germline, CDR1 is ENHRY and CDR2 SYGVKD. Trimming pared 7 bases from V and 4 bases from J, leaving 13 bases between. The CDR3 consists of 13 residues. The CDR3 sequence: CAIKGQFLETQYF. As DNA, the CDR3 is TGTGCCATCAAAGGACAGTTCCTAGAGACCCAGTACTTC.

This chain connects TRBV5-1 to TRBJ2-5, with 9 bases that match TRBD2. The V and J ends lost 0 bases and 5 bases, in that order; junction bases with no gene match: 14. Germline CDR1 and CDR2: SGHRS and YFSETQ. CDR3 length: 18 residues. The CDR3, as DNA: TGCGCCAGCAGCTTGGAGGCTTTGACTAGCGGAGGGAGGGAGACCCAGTACTTC. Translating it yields CASSLEALTSGGRETQYF.

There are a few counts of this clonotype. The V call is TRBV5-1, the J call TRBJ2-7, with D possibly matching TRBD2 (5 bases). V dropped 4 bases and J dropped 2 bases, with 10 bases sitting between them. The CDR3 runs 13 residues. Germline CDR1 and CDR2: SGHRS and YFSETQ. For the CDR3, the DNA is TGCGCCAGCAGCCGGGGTCGGACCTACGAGCAGTACTTC. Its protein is CASSRGRTYEQYF.

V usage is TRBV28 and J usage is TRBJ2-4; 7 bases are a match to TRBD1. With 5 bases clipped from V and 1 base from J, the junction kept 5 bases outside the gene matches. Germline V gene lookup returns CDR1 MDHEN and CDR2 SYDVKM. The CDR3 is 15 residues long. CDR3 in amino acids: CASSEQGTAKNIQYF. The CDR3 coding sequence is TGTGCCAGCAGTGAACAGGGGACCGCCAAAAACATTCAGTACTTC. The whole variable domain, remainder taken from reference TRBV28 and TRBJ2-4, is DVKVTQSSRYLVKRTGEKVFLECVQDMDHENMFWYRQDPGLGLRLIYFSYDVKMKEKGDIPEGYSVSREKKERFSLILESASTNQTSMYLCASSEQGTAKNIQYFGAGTRLSVL.

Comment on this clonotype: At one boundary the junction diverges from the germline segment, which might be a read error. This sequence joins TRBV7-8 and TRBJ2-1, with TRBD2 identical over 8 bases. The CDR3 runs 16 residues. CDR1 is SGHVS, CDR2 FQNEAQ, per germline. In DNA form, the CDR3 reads TGTGCCAACAGCCCCTCCCGGCGACTAGCGCCGGATGAGCAGTTCTTC. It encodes CANSPSRRLAPDEQFF.

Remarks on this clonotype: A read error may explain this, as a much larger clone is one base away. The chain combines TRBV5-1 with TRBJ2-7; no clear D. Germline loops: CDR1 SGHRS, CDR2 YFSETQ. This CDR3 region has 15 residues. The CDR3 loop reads CASSLNTANYYELYF. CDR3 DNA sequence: TGCGCCAGCAGCTTAAATACAGCAAACTACTACGAGCTGTACTTC. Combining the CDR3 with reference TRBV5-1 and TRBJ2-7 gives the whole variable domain KAGVTQTPRYLIKTRGQQVTLSCSPISGHRSVSWYQQTPGQGLQFLFEYFSETQRNKGNFPGRFSGRQFSNSRSEMNVSTLELGDSALYLCASSLNTANYYELYFGPGTRLTVT.

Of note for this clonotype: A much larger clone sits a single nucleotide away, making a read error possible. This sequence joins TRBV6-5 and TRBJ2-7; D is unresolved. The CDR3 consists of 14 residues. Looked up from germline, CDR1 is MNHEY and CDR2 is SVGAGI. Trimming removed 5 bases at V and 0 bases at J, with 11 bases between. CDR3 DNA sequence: TGTGCCAGCAGTACATGGGTTAACTCCTACGAGCAGTACTTC. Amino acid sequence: CASSTWVNSYEQYF.

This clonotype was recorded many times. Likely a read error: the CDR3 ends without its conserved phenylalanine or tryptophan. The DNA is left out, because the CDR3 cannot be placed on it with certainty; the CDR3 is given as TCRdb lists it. CDR3 region: CASSTDERTSGNFS. The chain recombines TRBV5-4 with TRBJ2-1; the table's D call TRBD2 went unverified against the DNA. From germline, CDR1 is SGHNT and CDR2 YYREEE (reference sequence). Termini included, the CDR3 measures 14 amino acids.

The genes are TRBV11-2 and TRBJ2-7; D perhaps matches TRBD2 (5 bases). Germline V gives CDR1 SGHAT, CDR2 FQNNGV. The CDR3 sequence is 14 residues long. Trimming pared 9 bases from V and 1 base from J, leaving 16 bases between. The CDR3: CASSVDMGSYEQYF. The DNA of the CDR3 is TGTGCCAGTAGCGTTGACATGGGGTCCTACGAGCAGTACTTC.